Listed below are T cell receptor beta chains from one sample, sequenced in a study of patients and donors after allogeneic stem cell transplantation. TCRdb used MiXCR to reprocess the RT-PCR reads, holding one entry per CDR3 protein. Here the sample spans about a million distinct CDR3 sequences, over 15% being singletons. Sequencing used blood, either unsorted or a sorted T cell fraction (not recorded which). The receptors were sampled from a human donor who was either an allogeneic HSCT recipient or a stem cell or donor lymphocyte infusion donor (not recorded which). It is not recorded whose cells these are; they may come from a transplant donor. CDR3s include the opening cysteine and the closing phenylalanine or tryptophan. The D gene is left open where the match is weak. A clone size is listed for some rows: how often the clone was seen (once, few, many), or a class if it is expanded.

>TRBJ2-5|TRBD2|few|TRBV10-3
TGTGCCATCAGTGTCTCTAGCGGGAGTAGGGAGACCCAGTACTTC
CAISVSSGSRETQYF
>TRBJ1-2|.|few|TRBV27
TGTGCCAGCAGTTTATCCTGGAATTACTATGGCTACACCTTC
CASSLSWNYYGYTF
>TRBJ1-6|TRBD1|.|TRBV7-2
TGTGCCAGCAGCCGACCCTTGGGACAGGGATATAATTCACCCCTCCACTTT
CASSRPLGQGYNSPLHF
>TRBJ2-1|.|.|TRBV4-1
TGCGCCAGCAGCCACGCACAAAGCTCCTACAATGAGCAGTTCTTC
CASSHAQSSYNEQFF
>TRBJ2-4|.|.|TRBV14
TGTGCCAGCAGCCAAGACGCCAGCAAAAACATTCAGTACTTC
CASSQDASKNIQYF
>TRBJ2-2|.|.|TRBV6-2/TRBV6-3
TGTGCCAGCAAGTTGTCGGGCACCGGGGAGCTGTTTTTT
CASKLSGTGELFF
>TRBJ1-2|.|few|TRBV15
TGTGCCACCAGCAGAGTAGTGGTTGGGCAGGGAGGGGGCTACACCTTC
CATSRVVVGQGGGYTF
>TRBJ1-2|.|few|TRBV2
TGTGCCAGCAGTGAAGCACTTTCTAGACAGTTAAGGGGCTATGGCTACACCTTC
CASSEALSRQLRGYGYTF
>TRBJ2-7|.|.|TRBV10-3
TGTGCCATCAGCGACCCTCGAGCCGAGCAGTACTTC
CAISDPRAEQYF
>TRBJ1-1|.|few|TRBV29-1
TGCAGCGTTATCCCCCCTCGGGGAGCTAACACTGAAGCTTTCTTT
CSVIPPRGANTEAFF
>TRBJ1-5|.|.|TRBV12-3/TRBV12-4
TGTGCCAGCAGGAGAAATGGTGGCAATCAGCCCCAGCATTTT
CASRRNGGNQPQHF
>TRBJ2-7|TRBD1|.|TRBV6-5
TGTGCCAGCAGTTACCGGACGTCTGGACAGGGGGCGCAAGTCGAGCAGTACTTC
CASSYRTSGQGAQVEQYF
>TRBJ2-3|TRBD2|few|TRBV7-9
TGTGCCAGCAGCTTCCCCAGGACTAGCGGACGCACAGATACGCAGTATTTT
CASSFPRTSGRTDTQYF
>TRBJ2-3|.|few|TRBV18
TGTGCCAGCTCACTCTGGTCGGGACATACAGGGACCACAGATACGCAGTATTTT
CASSLWSGHTGTTDTQYF
>TRBJ2-7|TRBD2|.|TRBV23-1
TGCGCCAGCAGGCCTGGGACTAGCGGGAGGAGCTCCTACGAGCAGTACTTC
CASRPGTSGRSSYEQYF
>TRBJ1-1|.|few|TRBV20-1
TGCAGTGCTAGCCGGGATTCGAACACTGAAGCTTTCTTT
CSASRDSNTEAFF
>TRBJ2-3|TRBD1|.|TRBV25-1
TGTGCCAGCAGTAAAAGACAGGGAGCGCAGTATTTT
CASSKRQGAQYF
>TRBJ1-5|.|.|TRBV4-3
TGCGCCAGCAGCCACGCCCCGGGCTCCGATCAGCCCCAGCATTTT
CASSHAPGSDQPQHF
>TRBJ2-7|TRBD1|.|TRBV4-3
TGCGCCAGCAGCCACCTTAAGGGACAGGAGTCCTACGAGCAGTACTTC
CASSHLKGQESYEQYF
>TRBJ1-1|.|.|TRBV29-1
TGCAGCGTTGAACGGCAGTTGAACACTGAAGCTTTCTTT
CSVERQLNTEAFF
>TRBJ1-1|.|.|TRBV27
TGTGCCAGCAGTCCTCCCGGAGACACCCTGGGCACTGAAGCTTTCTTT
CASSPPGDTLGTEAFF
>TRBJ2-2|.|few|TRBV7-8
TGTGCCAGCAGCCCGACTAGAGGGGGCCTTGAGGAGCTGTTTTTT
CASSPTRGGLEELFF
>TRBJ1-2|TRBD1|.|TRBV12-3/TRBV12-4
TGTGCCAGCAGTTCTGGGGACAGGGATTGTGGCTACACCTTC
CASSSGDRDCGYTF
>TRBJ2-6|.|few|TRBV15
TGTGCCACCAGCAGAGTCTCAGGGACTGGGGCCAACGTCCTGACTTTC
CATSRVSGTGANVLTF
>TRBJ2-4|TRBD1|.|TRBV7-9
TGTGCCAGCAGCTTGGGGACAGGGAGTGACATTCAGTACTTC
CASSLGTGSDIQYF
>TRBJ2-5|TRBD1|few|TRBV20-1
TGCAGTGCCGGGACAGGGGGCTCAGAGACCCAGTACTTC
CSAGTGGSETQYF
>TRBJ1-1|.|few|TRBV6-5
TGTGCCAGCAGTTGGGGCCAGGTTCGGAAGGCTGAAGCTTTCTTT
CASSWGQVRKAEAFF
>TRBJ1-2|TRBD1|few|TRBV7-3
TGTGCCAGCAGCTTAACCCCACCCTCCGGGACAGGGGCCGATGGCTACACCTTC
CASSLTPPSGTGADGYTF
>TRBJ1-1|.|.|TRBV30
TGTGCCTGGAGTCAGCTCGGACAGGAAGCTTTCTTT
CAWSQLGQEAFF
>TRBJ1-4|.|.|TRBV7-2
TGTGCCAGCAGCTTATCGGGACGGGCTAATGAAAAACTGTTTTTT
CASSLSGRANEKLFF
>TRBJ2-7|TRBD1|.|TRBV7-2
TGTGCCAGCAGCTTACGGGACAGGGCACACGAGCAGTACTTC
CASSLRDRAHEQYF
>TRBJ2-5|TRBD2|few|TRBV5-4
TGTGCCAGCAGCTCAAAGCGGGGGGACCAAGAGACCCAGTACTTC
CASSSKRGDQETQYF
>TRBJ1-6|TRBD1|.|TRBV10-3
TGTGCCATCAGGTTCCGGGACAGGGAAAGTAATTCACCCCTCCACTTT
CAIRFRDRESNSPLHF
>TRBJ2-1|TRBD1|few|TRBV24-1
TGTGCCACCAGCCCAAGGACAGGTCCTACTCCTAACAATGAGCAGTTCTTC
CATSPRTGPTPNNEQFF
>TRBJ2-7|TRBD2|.|TRBV6-1
TGTGCCAGCAGCGCCCATGGACTAGCGGGAGGTGAGCAGTACTTC
CASSAHGLAGGEQYF
>TRBJ1-3|.|.|TRBV30
TGTGCCTGGAGTCCCGGCGGGGACACCATATATTTT
CAWSPGGDTIYF
>TRBJ1-2|TRBD1|.|TRBV6-1
TGTGCCAGCAGTCGCGGGACAGGGCCCTTTTATGGCTACACCTTC
CASSRGTGPFYGYTF
>TRBJ2-1|.|.|TRBV20-1
TGCAGTGCCCCCTACAGGTCCTACAATGAGCAGTTCTTC
CSAPYRSYNEQFF
>TRBJ1-1|.|.|TRBV7-8
TGTGCCAGCAGCTCCCCCCCAGGGGAAGCTTTCTTT
CASSSPPGEAFF
>TRBJ2-1|.|.|TRBV11-2
TGTGCCAGCAGCTTAGATCCAGGCAGGGGGACTTGGTCCTACAATGAGCAGTTCTTC
CASSLDPGRGTWSYNEQFF
>TRBJ1-5|.|.|TRBV5-6
TGTGCCAGCAGCTTTGGGGGGCGGTATCCCCAGCATTTT
CASSFGGRYPQHF
>TRBJ2-1|TRBD1|.|TRBV27
TGTGCCAGCAGTCCGTGGACAGGGCCAAATGAGCAGTTCTTC
CASSPWTGPNEQFF
>TRBJ2-7|.|few|TRBV5-1
TGCGCCAGCAGCTTTACTCGTAATCCCTACGAGCAGTACTTC
CASSFTRNPYEQYF
>TRBJ2-7|.|few|TRBV10-3
TGTGCCATCAGTGCGGGAATACGGAGATCCTACGAGCAGTACTTC
CAISAGIRRSYEQYF
>TRBJ2-7|.|.|TRBV4-1
TGCGCCAGCAGCCCACAAAGCTCGGGACTTTCCTACGAGCAGTACTTC
CASSPQSSGLSYEQYF